This T cell receptor beta chain comes out of a study of blood T cells in healthy people across ages. CDR1 is LGHNA, CDR2 YNFKEQ, per germline. V gave up 0 bases and J gave up 12 bases, with 24 bases separating them. This CDR3 comprises 16 residues. Concerning this clonotype: A much bigger clone sits one base away, suggesting this may be a read error.

PCR was performed a second time for about 7 to 12 cycles using a sample-barcoded 5' primer and a J-beta primer mix. TCRdb reprocessed the 5' RACE reads via MiXCR and lists one record per CDR3 protein. The data show fewer than 2,000,000 distinct CDR3 sequences, around 36% seen once. The sequencing sample was made of blood. This sequence was found in a woman aged 25-40 years in good health. This chain uses TRBV4-2 with TRBJ2-7; tentative D call: TRBD2 (6 bases). CDR3 residues: CASSQEYGSAQETRYF. The CDR3 DNA is TGTGCCAGCAGCCAAGAATACGGGAGTGCCCAAGAGACCCGGTACTTC.